These T cell receptor beta chains were read from a single sample in a study of blood T cell repertoires in COVID-19. Sequencing was performed with immunoSEQ multiplex PCR; in TCRdb, only in-frame clones are kept and a portion is missing. The sample has 150,000 to 200,000 clones, around 82% seen once. Sequences were obtained from peripheral blood. All receptors come from a woman aged 40 to 55 with COVID-19, enrolled during active disease. Both conserved end residues are part of each CDR3. The D gene is left open where the match is weak. Rows may omit the clone size; those that give it use once, few, many or a size class.

v_gene: TRBV30; j_gene: TRBJ1-2; abundance: .; d_gene: .; CDR3nt: TGTGCCTCCTTTGGGGGGGCTAGTAACTATGGCTACACCTTC; CDR3aa: CASFGGASNYGYTF
v_gene: TRBV30; j_gene: TRBJ2-7; abundance: .; d_gene: .; CDR3nt: TGTGCCTGGAGTGCCACCCCTAAGTCCTACGAGCAGTACTTC; CDR3aa: CAWSATPKSYEQYF
v_gene: TRBV2; j_gene: TRBJ1-5; abundance: .; d_gene: TRBD1; CDR3nt: TGTGCCAGCAGTGACGGACAGGCCTATCGGCCCCAGCATTTT; CDR3aa: CASSDGQAYRPQHF
v_gene: TRBV16; j_gene: TRBJ1-5; abundance: .; d_gene: TRBD1; CDR3nt: TGTGCCAGCAGCCAGCAAGACAGGGGGCATCAGCCCCAGCATTTT; CDR3aa: CASSQQDRGHQPQHF
v_gene: TRBV5-1; j_gene: TRBJ2-7; abundance: .; d_gene: .; CDR3nt: TGCGCCAGCAGCTGGACCGCGGGGGCCTCCTACGAGCAGTACTTC; CDR3aa: CASSWTAGASYEQYF
v_gene: TRBV13; j_gene: TRBJ2-7; abundance: .; d_gene: .; CDR3nt: TGTGCCAGCAGCTTTTCTTCGGTCGGGGGGCACCGGCTGCAGTACTTC; CDR3aa: CASSFSSVGGHRLQYF
v_gene: TRBV27; j_gene: TRBJ1-2; abundance: .; d_gene: .; CDR3nt: TGTGCCAGCAGTTTTTGGTCCAATAGACTATATGGCTACACCTTC; CDR3aa: CASSFWSNRLYGYTF
v_gene: TRBV20-1; j_gene: TRBJ2-5; abundance: .; d_gene: .; CDR3nt: TGCAGTGGGACAAATCAAGAGACCCAGTACTTC; CDR3aa: CSGTNQETQYF
v_gene: TRBV9; j_gene: TRBJ2-3; abundance: .; d_gene: .; CDR3nt: TGTGCCAGCAGCGTAGCGTTGGCCACAGATACGCAGTATTTT; CDR3aa: CASSVALATDTQYF
v_gene: TRBV28; j_gene: TRBJ1-1; abundance: .; d_gene: .; CDR3nt: TGTGCTGGCGGAGCCGGCCACACTGAAGCTTTCTTT; CDR3aa: CAGGAGHTEAFF
v_gene: TRBV3-1/TRBV3-2; j_gene: TRBJ2-1; abundance: .; d_gene: .; CDR3nt: TGTGCCAGCAGCCAGGGAGTTGAGCAGTTCTTC; CDR3aa: CASSQGVEQFF
v_gene: TRBV11-3; j_gene: TRBJ1-1; abundance: .; d_gene: .; CDR3nt: TGTGCCAGCAGCTCCCAACAGACAGCCGCGAACACTGAAGCTTTCTTT; CDR3aa: CASSSQQTAANTEAFF
v_gene: TRBV27; j_gene: TRBJ2-2; abundance: .; d_gene: .; CDR3nt: TGTGCCAGCAGTCGGCGGGCGGACGGGGAGCTGTTTTTT; CDR3aa: CASSRRADGELFF
v_gene: TRBV4-1; j_gene: TRBJ2-3; abundance: once; d_gene: TRBD2; CDR3nt: TGCGCCAGCAGCCACCTCCCCCGTGCTAGCGGTGCGCAGTATTTT; CDR3aa: CASSHLPRASGAQYF
v_gene: TRBV28; j_gene: TRBJ2-7; abundance: .; d_gene: .; CDR3nt: TGTGCCAGCAGCCCTTTCTACGAGCAGTACTTC; CDR3aa: CASSPFYEQYF
v_gene: TRBV6-4; j_gene: TRBJ2-2; abundance: .; d_gene: TRBD2; CDR3nt: TGTGCCAGCGGCCTAACACCCCTTGGGGGGGTCTCGCCCCCCACCGGGGAGCTGTTTTTT; CDR3aa: CASGLTPLGGVSPPTGELFF
v_gene: TRBV30; j_gene: TRBJ1-1; abundance: .; d_gene: .; CDR3nt: TGTGCCTACAGCCGACGGTTGAACAGTGAAGCTTTCTTT; CDR3aa: CAYSRRLNSEAFF
v_gene: TRBV5-1; j_gene: TRBJ2-1; abundance: .; d_gene: TRBD2; CDR3nt: TGCGCCAGCAGCTTGGGGGGGGCCACTAGCGGCGGGAGGGCCCGATACAATGAGCAGTTCTTC; CDR3aa: CASSLGGATSGGRARYNEQFF
v_gene: TRBV6-2/TRBV6-3; j_gene: TRBJ2-5; abundance: .; d_gene: .; CDR3nt: TGTGCCAGCAGTCAGGGAGAGACCCAGTACTTC; CDR3aa: CASSQGETQYF
v_gene: TRBV6-4; j_gene: TRBJ2-1; abundance: .; d_gene: TRBD2; CDR3nt: TGTGCCAGCGGCGGGACTAGCGGGAATACCACCTACAATGAGCAGTTCTTC; CDR3aa: CASGGTSGNTTYNEQFF
v_gene: TRBV7-2; j_gene: TRBJ1-1; abundance: .; d_gene: TRBD1; CDR3nt: TGTGCCAGCAGCTCCCGACAGGGGCGTACTGAAGCTTTCTTT; CDR3aa: CASSSRQGRTEAFF
v_gene: TRBV3-1/TRBV3-2; j_gene: TRBJ1-4; abundance: .; d_gene: .; CDR3nt: TGTGCCAGCAGCCTCCAGGGTCAGAACGAAAAACTGTTTTTT; CDR3aa: CASSLQGQNEKLFF
v_gene: TRBV7-9; j_gene: TRBJ2-2; abundance: .; d_gene: TRBD2; CDR3nt: TGTGCCAGCACCCCACTAGCGGGCGGGACCGGGGAGCTGTTTTTT; CDR3aa: CASTPLAGGTGELFF
v_gene: TRBV7-9; j_gene: TRBJ2-3; abundance: .; d_gene: .; CDR3nt: TGTGCCAGCAGCTTAGAGGGGGGGCGCAGCACAGATACGCAGTATTTT; CDR3aa: CASSLEGGRSTDTQYF
v_gene: TRBV29-1; j_gene: TRBJ1-3; abundance: .; d_gene: .; CDR3nt: TGCAGCGCTCAGGGCAACACTGGAAACACCATATATTTT; CDR3aa: CSAQGNTGNTIYF
v_gene: TRBV16; j_gene: TRBJ1-1; abundance: .; d_gene: .; CDR3nt: TGTGCCAGCAGCCACGGCGGAACGAACACTGAAGCTTTCTTT; CDR3aa: CASSHGGTNTEAFF
v_gene: TRBV2; j_gene: TRBJ2-5; abundance: .; d_gene: TRBD2; CDR3nt: TGTGCCAGCACTCTAAGCGGGGGGGGTGAGACCCAGTACTTC; CDR3aa: CASTLSGGGETQYF
v_gene: TRBV6-2/TRBV6-3; j_gene: TRBJ2-5; abundance: many; d_gene: TRBD2; CDR3nt: TGTGCCAGCAGGCCTAGCGGGAGGGCCAGGAAGACCCAGTACTTC; CDR3aa: CASRPSGRARKTQYF
v_gene: TRBV18; j_gene: TRBJ1-1; abundance: once; d_gene: .; CDR3nt: TGTGCCAGCGCCTTATCGCAGGGACAAACTGAAGCTTTCTTT; CDR3aa: CASALSQGQTEAFF
v_gene: TRBV12-3/TRBV12-4; j_gene: TRBJ1-6; abundance: .; d_gene: .; CDR3nt: TGTGCCAGCAGTCGCTGGACAGATTCACCCCTCCACTTT; CDR3aa: CASSRWTDSPLHF
v_gene: TRBV27; j_gene: TRBJ1-3; abundance: .; d_gene: .; CDR3nt: TGTGCCAGCAGTCTTGGTCGGGGGGACTCTGGAAACACCATATATTTT; CDR3aa: CASSLGRGDSGNTIYF
v_gene: TRBV6-6; j_gene: TRBJ1-1; abundance: .; d_gene: TRBD1; CDR3nt: TGTGCCAGCCGGGACAGGGATGAAGCTTTCTTT; CDR3aa: CASRDRDEAFF
v_gene: TRBV11-2; j_gene: TRBJ2-7; abundance: .; d_gene: .; CDR3nt: TGTGCCAGCAGCTTAGCTGGGGGGTCCTCCTACGAGCAGTACTTC; CDR3aa: CASSLAGGSSYEQYF